This passage covers 32 T cell receptor beta chains from one sample sequenced in a study of blood T cell repertoires in COVID-19. Assay: immunoSEQ multiplex PCR; the TCRdb copy retains only in-frame clones and omits some. Of hundreds of thousands of clones listed, more than 75% are singletons. Material for sequencing was peripheral blood. The origin of the receptors is an older woman with active or convalescent COVID-19.

This sequence joins TRBV6-5 and TRBJ2-2; D not certain. CDR1 and CDR2 from the germline V gene are MNHEY and SVGAGI. V shed 4 bases and J shed 8 bases, with 8 bases lying between them. The CDR3 covers 12 residues. CDR3 DNA: TGTGCCAGCAGTTCCCCCGGGGGGGAGCTGTTTTTT. Translating it yields CASSSPGGELFF.

The gene calls are TRBV19 and TRBJ1-6, with 8 bases aligning to TRBD1. After removal of 3 bases from V and 10 bases from J, the junction contained 5 bases not matched to a gene. The V gene's germline CDR1 is LNHDA and CDR2 SQIVND (reference sequence). The CDR3 runs 14 residues. The CDR3 loop reads CASSIQGAKSPLHF. The CDR3 DNA is TGTGCCAGTAGTATCCAGGGGGCGAAGTCACCCCTCCACTTT.

V usage is TRBV5-1 and J usage is TRBJ2-5; a possible D gene is TRBD2 (6 bases). Germline V gene sequence: CDR1 SGHRS, CDR2 YFSETQ. V shed 6 bases and J shed 2 bases, with 14 bases lying between them. CDR3 length equals 14 residues. The CDR3 loop reads CASTLGGKQETQYF. CDR3 bases: TGCGCCAGCACCCTGGGGGGAAAACAAGAGACCCAGTACTTC.

This chain connects TRBV5-1 to TRBJ1-1, with D unresolved. The CDR3 is made up of 13 amino acids. V lost 0 bases to trimming and J lost 1 base, with 4 bases between them. Germline V gives CDR1 SGHRS, CDR2 YFSETQ. Here the CDR3 DNA reads TGCGCCAGCAGCTTGGGAGGGAACACTGAAGCTTTCTTT. Protein sequence: CASSLGGNTEAFF.

The rearrangement links TRBV28 to TRBJ1-6, with D possibly being TRBD1 (5 bases). Germline CDR1 MDHEN, CDR2 SYDVKM. Trimming left V 1 base short and J 6 bases short, with 16 bases between. This CDR3 contains 17 residues. Here the CDR3 reads CASSLYVGRKVNSPLHF. The CDR3 DNA is TGTGCCAGCAGTTTATATGTGGGGCGAAAGGTTAATTCACCCCTCCACTTT.

This clone was seen only a few times. The V and J genes are TRBV7-2 and TRBJ1-1; D is unresolved. V was shortened by 1 base and J by 6 bases, with 6 bases between the two germline ends. Germline V gene data show CDR1 as SGHTA and CDR2 as FQGNSA. CDR3 length: 12 residues. The CDR3 DNA is TGTGCCAGCAGCTTAGACTGGTCTGAAGCTTTCTTT. Protein product: CASSLDWSEAFF.

V gene TRBV5-1 combines with J gene TRBJ2-1; TRBD2 agrees at 7 bases. The CDR3 contains 12 residues. V was clipped by 0 bases and J by 9 bases; unmatched bases: 0. Germline V gene sequence: CDR1 SGHRS, CDR2 YFSETQ. The CDR3 sequence: CASSLERGEQFF. CDR3 nucleotide sequence: TGCGCCAGCAGCTTGGAGCGGGGTGAGCAGTTCTTC.

V usage is TRBV7-9 and J usage is TRBJ2-3, with D uncertain. CDR1 is SEHNR and CDR2 is FQNEAQ in the germline V gene (reference sequence). The CDR3 covers 15 residues. V dropped 3 bases and J dropped 1 base, with 11 bases sitting between them. The CDR3 sequence is CASSLISSGTDTQYF. The DNA of the CDR3 is TGTGCCAGCAGCTTGATTAGCTCGGGCACAGATACGCAGTATTTT.

The V gene is TRBV10-3, the J gene TRBJ1-2; D is possibly TRBD1 (6 bases). The V gene lost 6 bases and the J gene lost 6 bases, with 14 bases spanning the gap. The CDR3 covers 13 residues. CDR1 is ENHRY, CDR2 SYGVKD, per germline. DNA for the CDR3: TGTGCCATCAGCCGTAGACAGGAGGATGGCTACACCTTC. This encodes CAISRRQEDGYTF.

This chain connects TRBV11-3 to TRBJ2-1, with 9 bases lining up with TRBD2. CDR1 and CDR2 from the germline V gene are SGHNT and YENEEA. CDR3 length: 15 amino acids. The V segment lost 1 base and the J segment 3 bases; nucleotides outside the gene matches: 1. The CDR3 protein is CASSLVLAGYNEQFF. The CDR3 bases are TGTGCCAGCAGCTTAGTACTAGCGGGCTACAATGAGCAGTTCTTC.

This chain connects TRBV4-3 to TRBJ2-7; 10 bases fit TRBD1. The CDR3 runs 14 residues. Germline V CDR1 and CDR2: LGHNA, YSLEER. The junction had 7 bases not matched to a gene; V was cut back by 4 bases and J by 7 bases. DNA for the CDR3: TGCGCCAGCAGCCCGGGACAGGGGCTGGGTGAGCAGTACTTC. Translated: CASSPGQGLGEQYF.

The chain couples TRBV3-1 (or the pseudogene TRBV3-2) to TRBJ1-2; 7 bases are shared with TRBD1. After removal of 5 bases from V and 8 bases from J, the junction contained 17 bases not matched to a gene. Germline CDR1 reads LGHDT; CDR2 reads YNNKEL (reference sequence). The CDR3 extends over 16 amino acids. The CDR3 region has the DNA TGTGCCAGCAGCTTTAGAGACCGCTCTCTCAGGGGGGGCTACACCTTC. This translates into CASSFRDRSLRGGYTF.

This sequence joins TRBV3-1 (or the pseudogene TRBV3-2) and TRBJ1-1; D unclear. Germline values: CDR1 LGHDT, CDR2 YNNKEL (reference sequence). Trimming took off 0 bases at V and 6 bases at J, with 11 bases between the two ends. This CDR3 is 14 amino acids long. CDR3 DNA sequence: TGTGCCAGCAGCCAAGACGGTGGGCTTTCTGAAGCTTTCTTT. Residues: CASSQDGGLSEAFF.

The rearrangement links TRBV3-1 (or the pseudogene TRBV3-2) to TRBJ1-3; D may be TRBD1 (5 bases). This CDR3 comprises 16 residues. The V gene's germline CDR1 is LGHDT and CDR2 YNNKEL (reference sequence). Trimming removed 4 bases at V and 1 base at J, with 14 bases between. The DNA for the CDR3 is TGTGCCAGCAGCCCAGGGTACTCATCATCTGGAAACACCATATATTTT. Amino acids: CASSPGYSSSGNTIYF.

The J gene is TRBJ2-7, the V gene TRBV18; D may be TRBD2 (6 bases). V gave up 2 bases and J gave up 7 bases, with 18 bases separating them. The CDR3 runs 15 residues. The germline CDR1 and CDR2 sequences are KGHSH and LQKENI. The CDR3 reads CASSPGRGVAEEQYF. CDR3 in DNA: TGTGCCAGCTCACCAGGGCGGGGCGTGGCGGAGGAGCAGTACTTC.

The chain couples TRBV15 to TRBJ1-5; possibly TRBD1 for D (5 bases). Per germline, CDR1 LNHNV and CDR2 YYDKDF (reference sequence). V lost 1 base to trimming and J lost 1 base, with 5 bases between them. The CDR3 contains 14 residues. CDR3 bases: TGTGCCACCAGCAGAGGACAGAGCAATCAGCCCCAGCATTTT. Translating it yields CATSRGQSNQPQHF.

The chain recombines TRBV20-1 with TRBJ1-2; 7 bases are a match to TRBD1. The germline gives CDR1 DFQATT, CDR2 SNEGSKA (reference sequence). The CDR3 is 11 residues long. The CDR3 DNA reads as TGCAGCCACAGGGGATCGGGAGGCTACACCTTC. This gives the protein CSHRGSGGYTF.

This sequence joins TRBV29-1 and TRBJ1-2, with 9 bases lining up with TRBD1. V shed 2 bases and J 4 bases; nucleotides not matched to a gene: 2. Looked up from germline, CDR1 is SQVTM and CDR2 is ANQGSEA. This CDR3 spans 13 amino acids. The CDR3 is CSVERGQGYGYTF. The CDR3 coding sequence is TGCAGCGTTGAACGGGGACAGGGCTATGGCTACACCTTC.

The V and J genes are TRBV7-2 and TRBJ1-2, with 10 bases that match TRBD1. The CDR3 contains 15 residues. Germline CDR1 reads SGHTA; CDR2 reads FQGNSA. After removal of 4 bases from V and 5 bases from J, the junction contained 7 bases not matched to a gene. CDR3 loop: CASSSWTGGVYGYTF. As DNA, the CDR3 is TGTGCCAGCAGCTCCTGGACAGGGGGGGTTTATGGCTACACCTTC.

The chain recombines TRBV18 with TRBJ2-2; the match to TRBD2 covers 7 bases. J lost 8 bases, V lost 3 bases, and 3 bases had no gene match. This CDR3 contains 13 residues. CDR1 KGHSH and CDR2 LQKENI come from the germline V gene. CDR3 loop: CASSPPRGGELFF. The CDR3 region has the DNA TGTGCCAGCTCACCCCCGCGGGGGGGGGAGCTGTTTTTT.

This chain joins TRBV27 and TRBJ1-3, with 10 nucleotides matching TRBD1. With 6 bases clipped from V and 5 bases from J, the junction kept 7 bases outside the gene matches. The CDR3 has 15 amino acids. Germline lookup yields CDR1 MNHEY and CDR2 SMNVEV (reference sequence). The CDR3 DNA sequence: TGTGCCAGCAGCCCCTCGGACAGGGGGAGAAACACCATATATTTT. Amino acid sequence: CASSPSDRGRNTIYF.

J is TRBJ1-1 and V is TRBV3-1 (or the pseudogene TRBV3-2); D possibly corresponds to TRBD1 (6 bases). The CDR3 sequence is 14 residues long. The V end was cut by 0 bases, the J end by 5 bases, with 10 bases between. Germline V gene lookup returns CDR1 LGHDT and CDR2 YNNKEL (reference sequence). CDR3 region: CASSQEGTPTEAFF. CDR3 coding DNA: TGTGCCAGCAGCCAAGAGGGGACACCAACTGAAGCTTTCTTT.

The chain is built from TRBV2 and TRBJ2-5; a weak D match, TRBD2 (6 bases). The V and J ends lost 7 bases and 2 bases respectively, with 14 bases between them. This CDR3 is built from 14 residues. CDR1 is SNHLY, CDR2 FYNNEI, per germline. This CDR3 is CASTAGTAQETQYF. The CDR3 region has the DNA TGTGCCAGCACTGCGGGGACCGCGCAAGAGACCCAGTACTTC.

This chain connects TRBV2 to TRBJ2-1; possibly TRBD2 for D (7 bases). This CDR3 contains 16 residues. The germline CDR1 and CDR2 sequences are SNHLY and FYNNEI. The germline V and J ends were trimmed by 3 bases and 2 bases, with 14 bases remaining between them. CDR3 protein: CASSEWAGATYNEQFF. The CDR3 DNA reads TGTGCCAGCAGTGAGTGGGCGGGGGCTACCTACAATGAGCAGTTCTTC.

The V call is TRBV4-1, the J call TRBJ1-2; TRBD1 matches at 7 bases. Losses at the gene ends were 2 bases for V and 6 bases for J; bases not matched to a gene: 6. Germline V lookup: CDR1 MGHRA, CDR2 YSYEKL. The CDR3 has 14 residues. The CDR3 here is CASSQTITGDGYTF. CDR3 in DNA: TGCGCCAGCAGCCAAACAATTACAGGGGATGGCTACACCTTC.

The chain couples TRBV5-1 to TRBJ1-2; D might be TRBD1 (6 bases). CDR3 length: 14 residues. Trimming pared 0 bases from V and 5 bases from J, leaving 11 bases between. Germline CDR1 SGHRS, CDR2 YFSETQ. In DNA form, the CDR3 reads TGCGCCAGCAGCTTGGACGACAGGCGGTATGGCTACACCTTC. Translating gives CASSLDDRRYGYTF.

V and J are TRBV11-2 and TRBJ2-7; a weak D match, TRBD2 (6 bases). This CDR3 spans 15 amino acids. The V end was cut by 4 bases, the J end by 1 base, with 14 bases between. Germline V gene data show CDR1 as SGHAT and CDR2 as FQNNGV. The CDR3 DNA sequence: TGTGCCAGCAGCTGGGAGGCCAGGGAATCCTACGAGCAGTACTTC. It codes for CASSWEARESYEQYF. Complete variable domain (other parts from reference TRBV11-2 and TRBJ2-7): EAGVAQSPRYKIIEKRQSVAFWCNPISGHATLYWYQQILGQGPKLLIQFQNNGVVDDSQLPKDRFSAERLKGVDSTLKIQPAKLEDSAVYLCASSWEARESYEQYFGPGTRLTVT.

The CDR3 DNA sequence: TGTGCCAGCAGCCAAGATGTGGGGGCTGGCTACACCTTC. Amino acids: CASSQDVGAGYTF. This chain links TRBV3-1 (or the pseudogene TRBV3-2) with TRBJ1-2; possibly TRBD1 for D (6 bases). With 0 bases removed from V and 7 bases from J, the gap between germline ends came to 9 bases. This CDR3 region has 13 residues. The V gene's germline CDR1 is LGHDT and CDR2 YNNKEL (reference sequence).

The gene calls are TRBV7-6 and TRBJ1-5; TRBD1 agrees at 12 bases. The germline gives CDR1 SGHVS, CDR2 FNYEAQ. The V gene end was trimmed by 5 bases and the J gene end by 5 bases; junction bases not matched to a gene: 7. This CDR3 region has 16 residues. DNA for the CDR3: TGTGCCAGCAGCCCGGGGACAGGGGGCATAGATCAGCCCCAGCATTTT. Translation: CASSPGTGGIDQPQHF.

The chain carries TRBV18 and TRBJ1-1; 9 nucleotides agree with TRBD1. The CDR3 has 14 residues. Germline V gene lookup returns CDR1 KGHSH and CDR2 LQKENI. The trim removed 3 bases at V and 7 bases at J, leaving 6 bases unmatched. The CDR3 DNA reads TGTGCCAGCTCACCCTCGGGACAGGGAGTTGAAGCTTTCTTT. Amino acids: CASSPSGQGVEAFF.

The chain recombines TRBV7-8 with TRBJ2-1, with D perhaps TRBD1 (6 bases). This CDR3 contains 14 residues. Germline V gene lookup returns CDR1 SGHVS and CDR2 FQNEAQ. V was cut by 0 bases and J by 5 bases, with 8 bases left in between. The CDR3 DNA is TGTGCCAGCAGCTTAGCGCACAGGGACAATGAGCAGTTCTTC. Residues: CASSLAHRDNEQFF.

The DNA of the CDR3 is TGTGCCAGCAGCCCGGACAGCCGCTATGGCTACACCTTC. Its translation is CASSPDSRYGYTF. This chain uses TRBV3-1 (or the pseudogene TRBV3-2) with TRBJ1-2, with D possibly being TRBD1 (6 bases). V was shortened by 4 bases and J by 4 bases, with 10 bases between the two germline ends. There are 13 residues in the CDR3. CDR1 and CDR2 (germline): LGHDT, YNNKEL (reference sequence).